The 21 T cell receptor beta chains reported below all come from one sample, sequenced in a study of a mutant IDH1 vaccine in newly diagnosed glioma. Which antigens these TCRs recognize remains unknown. This sample's time point: week 23, last vaccination. In the vaccine, a single dose held 300 ug of the mutant IDH1 20-mer peptide, along with topical imiquimod. TCRdb's table, derived via immunoSEQ multiplex PCR, lists solely in-frame clones and lacks some. In the table there are roughly 45,000 clones, approximately 84% of which are singletons. Sequences were derived from PBMCs, sampled from a glioma patient whose treatment included an IDH1 peptide vaccine. The receptors stem from a woman between 18 and 29 years old with glioma. Some clones in this sample may be carry-over from other donors' samples.

The chain employs TRBV5-1 and TRBJ1-2; D not resolved. The germline V gene has CDR1 SGHRS and CDR2 YFSETQ. V gave up 5 bases and J gave up 0 bases, with 11 bases separating them. The CDR3 is made up of 14 amino acids. The CDR3 bases are TGCGCCAGCAGTACGGACGGAACTAACTATGGCTACACCTTC. This translates into CASSTDGTNYGYTF.

The rearrangement joins TRBV4-1 to TRBJ2-1, with D perhaps TRBD1 (5 bases). The CDR3 sequence is 16 residues long. Trimming removed 0 bases at V and 6 bases at J, with 15 bases between. CDR1 and CDR2 (germline): MGHRA, YSYEKL. CDR3 nucleotide sequence: TGCGCCAGCAGCCAAGAACCGGAAGTAAGGGGCAATGAGCAGTTCTTC. Its protein is CASSQEPEVRGNEQFF.

This clone is a singleton in its sample. The J gene is TRBJ1-1, the V gene TRBV27; no definite D call. The V end was cut by 5 bases, the J end by 2 bases, with 9 bases between. The germline gives CDR1 MNHEY, CDR2 SMNVEV (reference sequence). The CDR3 contains 13 residues. The CDR3 loop reads CASSSSVNTEAFF. The CDR3 DNA follows: TGTGCCAGCAGTAGCTCAGTCAACACTGAAGCTTTCTTT.

V and J are TRBV4-1 and TRBJ2-2, with 12 bases matching TRBD2. CDR3 length: 14 residues. Germline loops: CDR1 MGHRA, CDR2 YSYEKL. V lost 10 bases to trimming and J lost 4 bases; unmatched junction nucleotides: 4. In DNA form, the CDR3 reads TGCGCCACAACGGGACTAGCGGGCACCGGGGAGCTGTTTTTT. This codes for CATTGLAGTGELFF.

This clone has a single count. V usage is TRBV18 and J usage is TRBJ2-2; D is perhaps TRBD1 or TRBD2 (5 bases each). Germline values: CDR1 KGHSH, CDR2 LQKENI. V lost 5 bases and J 4 bases, leaving 11 bases between the germline ends. The CDR3 has 14 amino acids. The CDR3 DNA reads TGTGCCAGCTCAGGAGAGAGGGGCACCGGGGAGCTGTTTTTT. Protein product: CASSGERGTGELFF.

The CDR3 DNA follows: TGTGCCAGCTCCATGGGACTAGCGGGCTACAATGAGCAGTTCTTC. Protein: CASSMGLAGYNEQFF. This chain links TRBV27 with TRBJ2-1, with 12 bases that match TRBD2. After removal of 8 bases from V and 3 bases from J, the junction contained 5 bases not matched to a gene. Looked up from germline, CDR1 is MNHEY and CDR2 is SMNVEV (reference sequence). CDR3 length: 15 residues.

The chain joins TRBV2 to TRBJ2-7; TRBD2 matches 9 bases. Germline-derived CDR1 and CDR2 are SNHLY and FYNNEI. With 6 bases clipped from V and 4 bases from J, the junction kept 10 bases outside the gene matches. CDR3 length: 15 amino acids. The CDR3 protein is CASSGSGRSAYEQYF. The CDR3 bases are TGTGCCAGCAGCGGTAGCGGGAGATCGGCGTACGAGCAGTACTTC. Using reference TRBV2 and TRBJ2-7 for the parts outside the CDR3, the full variable domain is EPEVTQTPSHQVTQMGQEVILRCVPISNHLYFYWYRQILGQKVEFLVSFYNNEISEKSEIFDDQFSVERPDGSNFTLKIRSTKLEDSAMYFCASSGSGRSAYEQYFGPGTRLTVT.

The CDR3 coding sequence is TGTGCCAGCAGTTACTCGGACCTGAATGAAAAACTGTTTTTT. Its translation is CASSYSDLNEKLFF. V and J are TRBV6-5 and TRBJ1-4; no definite D call. Germline V CDR1 and CDR2: MNHEY, SVGAGI. Deletions cut 0 bases from V and 5 bases from J, with 7 bases between. The CDR3 sequence is 14 residues long.

V is TRBV13 and J is TRBJ1-2, with D unclear. CDR3 length equals 14 residues. V dropped 0 bases and J dropped 6 bases, with 11 bases sitting between them. CDR1 PRHDT and CDR2 FYEKMQ come from the germline V gene (reference sequence). Here the CDR3 DNA reads TGTGCCAGCAGCTTAGGCCTCGGAATTGATGGCTACACCTTC. Translation gives CASSLGLGIDGYTF.

The V call is TRBV6-1, the J call TRBJ1-6, with 7 bases lining up with TRBD1. CDR1 and CDR2 (germline): MNHNS, SASEGT. This CDR3 is built from 14 residues. J lost 10 bases, V lost 2 bases, and 5 bases had no gene match. The CDR3, as DNA: TGTGCCAGCAGTGAATCAGGGGGGGACTCACCCCTCCACTTT. Amino acid sequence: CASSESGGDSPLHF.

The genes are TRBV5-1 and TRBJ2-7; D ambiguous. V lost 2 bases and J lost 3, with 12 bases in between. The CDR3 extends over 14 amino acids. The V gene's germline CDR1 is SGHRS and CDR2 YFSETQ. In DNA form, the CDR3 reads TGCGCCAGCAGCTTTTACCCACAGAACTACGAGCAGTACTTC. It encodes CASSFYPQNYEQYF.

V is TRBV7-6 and J is TRBJ2-7; 7 nucleotides agree with TRBD1. The CDR3 is 15 residues long. The V segment lost 5 bases and the J segment 0 bases; nucleotides outside the gene matches: 7. The V gene's germline CDR1 is SGHVS and CDR2 FNYEAQ. The CDR3 sequence is CASSLGQVSSYEQYF. Written as DNA, the CDR3 is TGTGCCAGCAGCCTTGGACAGGTGAGCTCCTACGAGCAGTACTTC.

The V call is TRBV14, the J call TRBJ2-7, with TRBD2 matching 9 bases. The CDR3 sequence is 13 residues long. Germline V lookup: CDR1 SGHDN, CDR2 FVKESK. Trimming cost V 4 bases and J 4 bases; bases outside gene matches: 2. The CDR3 region has the DNA TGTGCCAGCAGCCCCGGACTAGCGTACGAGCAGTACTTC. Translating it yields CASSPGLAYEQYF.

The chain employs TRBV28 and TRBJ2-4; 13 bases match TRBD2. V shed 4 bases, J shed 6 bases, and the junction held 15 bases outside the gene matches. CDR3 length equals 19 residues. CDR1 and CDR2 from the germline V gene are MDHEN and SYDVKM. CDR3 protein: CASSSGTSGNYGTLNIQYF. The CDR3 nucleotides read TGTGCCAGCAGTTCCGGGACTAGCGGGAATTACGGGACCTTAAACATTCAGTACTTC.

In this sample, this clone turned up a few times. This chain connects TRBV6-1 to TRBJ2-7; 7 bases are shared with TRBD1. V gave up 0 bases and J gave up 2 bases; unmatched junction bases: 4. Germline V gene sequence: CDR1 MNHNS, CDR2 SASEGT. The CDR3 runs to 15 residues. Here the CDR3 reads CASSEAGTAAYEQYF. CDR3 nucleotide sequence: TGTGCCAGCAGTGAAGCCGGGACAGCAGCCTACGAGCAGTACTTC.

This sequence joins TRBV4-3 and TRBJ2-2, with 12 bases aligning to TRBD2. V dropped 0 bases and J dropped 1; count of bases not matched to a gene: 3. There are 18 residues in the CDR3. Germline lookup yields CDR1 LGHNA and CDR2 YSLEER. The CDR3 region has the DNA TGCGCCAGCAGCCAAGATTGGGGACTAGCGGGGAACACCGGGGAGCTGTTTTTT. Translation: CASSQDWGLAGNTGELFF.

The chain uses TRBV9 and TRBJ1-3, with a possible D match to TRBD1 (6 bases). The CDR3 consists of 15 residues. Trimming left V 0 bases short and J 4 bases short, with 11 bases between. Germline lookup yields CDR1 SGDLS and CDR2 YYNGEE. The CDR3: CASSVDPGAGNTIYF. CDR3 bases: TGTGCCAGCAGCGTAGACCCAGGGGCCGGAAACACCATATATTTT. The full variable domain, completed using reference TRBV9 and TRBJ1-3, is DSGVTQTPKHLITATGQRVTLRCSPRSGDLSVYWYQQSLDQGLQFLIQYYNGEERAKGNILERFSAQQFPDLHSELNLSSLELGDSALYFCASSVDPGAGNTIYFGEGSWLTVV.

The gene calls are TRBV9 and TRBJ2-1; D is uncertain. Trimming stripped 3 bases from V and 8 bases from J, with 18 bases between. The CDR3 loop spans 15 amino acids. Germline V lookup: CDR1 SGDLS, CDR2 YYNGEE. CDR3 loop: CASSEGVVAPDEQFF. As DNA, the CDR3 is TGTGCCAGCAGCGAGGGCGTCGTGGCGCCGGATGAGCAGTTCTTC. Drawing the rest from reference TRBV9 and TRBJ2-1, the complete variable domain is DSGVTQTPKHLITATGQRVTLRCSPRSGDLSVYWYQQSLDQGLQFLIQYYNGEERAKGNILERFSAQQFPDLHSELNLSSLELGDSALYFCASSEGVVAPDEQFFGPGTRLTVL.

This chain connects TRBV7-2 to TRBJ2-3; 8 positions match TRBD2. Germline CDR1 SGHTA, CDR2 FQGNSA. Germline trimming cut 4 bases from V and 6 bases from J; bases unmatched to any gene: 15. The CDR3 has 17 residues. Written as DNA, the CDR3 is TGTGCCAGCAGCTCCCAAATGCTCGGCGGGAGGAGGGATACGCAGTATTTT. This gives the protein CASSSQMLGGRRDTQYF.

The chain combines TRBV10-1 with TRBJ2-5; D is possibly TRBD1 or TRBD2 (6 bases each). CDR1 is WNHNN, CDR2 SYGVQD, per germline (reference sequence). Trimming stripped 6 bases from V and 0 bases from J, with 17 bases between. The CDR3 sequence is 16 residues long. The CDR3 sequence: CASRGAGGTYQETQYF. For the CDR3, the DNA is TGCGCCAGCAGGGGGGCAGGAGGGACGTACCAAGAGACCCAGTACTTC.

The chain joins TRBV5-4 to TRBJ1-2, with 7 positions matching TRBD1. The trim removed 3 bases at V and 6 bases at J, leaving 8 bases unmatched. This CDR3 spans 14 amino acids. Germline V gene sequence: CDR1 SGHNT, CDR2 YYREEE (reference sequence). The CDR3: CASSWTGTADGYTF. The CDR3 DNA reads TGTGCCAGCAGCTGGACCGGGACAGCGGATGGCTACACCTTC.